The 28 T cell receptor beta chains given below trace back to one sample, sequenced in a study of T cells in Graves' hyperthyroidism and ophthalmopathy. Authors of the study amplified TCR beta CDR3 regions from RNA transcripts. The HTBI primer set was used in a first-round RT-PCR of the TCR CDR3. TCRdb analysed the multiplex PCR reads with MiXCR anew, one entry per CDR3 protein. The sample contains fewer than 600,000 distinct CDR3 sequences, 12% to 15% of which appear only once. The sample consisted of blood. The receptors come from a woman aged 40-49 years with Graves' hyperthyroidism.

This clonotype was seen repeatedly, ten times or more. The V gene is TRBV28, the J gene TRBJ1-6, with no clear D. Trimming pared 3 bases from V and 7 bases from J, leaving 10 bases between. The CDR3 extends over 14 amino acids. CDR1 is MDHEN and CDR2 is SYDVKM in the germline V gene. CDR3 in amino acids: CASSLRQTNSPLHF. The CDR3 DNA reads TGTGCCAGCAGTTTGCGTCAGACAAATTCACCCCTCCACTTT.

CDR3 bases: TGTGCCAGCAGCTTCTCGACAGCTAAGAGCACAGATACGCAGTATTTT. Translation: CASSFSTAKSTDTQYF. J is TRBJ2-3 and V is TRBV7-9; a weak D match, TRBD1 (5 bases). V was trimmed by 3 bases and J by 0 bases, leaving 13 bases between them. Germline assignment: CDR1 SEHNR and CDR2 FQNEAQ (reference sequence). The CDR3 loop spans 16 amino acids.

This clonotype was seen a few times. The chain couples TRBV12-3 or TRBV12-4 to TRBJ2-1, with D possibly TRBD2 on 6 matching bases. The CDR3 has 17 residues. The ends were cut back, 3 bases at V and 1 base at J, with 16 bases in the middle. The CDR3 nucleotides read TGTGCCAGCAGTTTGATACGGGCGGGATCGTCCTACAATGAGCAGTTCTTC. This translates into CASSLIRAGSSYNEQFF.

This clonotype has ten or more counts. This chain links TRBV28 with TRBJ2-1; 11 nucleotides match TRBD1. Trimming took 7 bases from V and 6 from J; bases not matched to a gene: 8. Looked up from germline, CDR1 is MDHEN and CDR2 is SYDVKM. The CDR3 sequence is 15 residues long. The CDR3 DNA is TGTGCCAGCATGATTACCGGGACAGGGGGCAATGAGCAGTTCTTC. It specifies CASMITGTGGNEQFF.

This clonotype showed up many times. The chain combines TRBV12-3 or TRBV12-4 with TRBJ2-1; 13 bases match TRBD2. This CDR3 has 15 residues. V lost 5 bases and J lost 6; bases outside the gene matches: 4. The CDR3 nucleotides are TGTGCCAGCAGTCCTACTAGCGGGAGGGTCAATGAGCAGTTCTTC. Its translation is CASSPTSGRVNEQFF.

This clonotype was counted a few times. The chain joins TRBV14 to TRBJ2-7; 8 bases fit TRBD2. From germline, CDR1 is SGHDN and CDR2 FVKESK. The junction had 6 bases not matched to a gene; V was cut back by 5 bases and J by 3 bases. CDR3 length equals 14 residues. CDR3 sequence reads: CASSFGTRIYEQYF. The CDR3 DNA reads as TGTGCCAGCAGCTTTGGGACTAGGATCTACGAGCAGTACTTC.

This clonotype was recorded a few times. The V call is TRBV7-9, the J call TRBJ2-3; maybe TRBD2 (6 bases). The ends were cut back, 0 bases at V and 4 bases at J, with 11 bases in the middle. Germline-derived CDR1 and CDR2 are SEHNR and FQNEAQ (reference sequence). The CDR3 sequence is 15 residues long. In DNA, the CDR3 is TGTGCCAGCAGCTTAGCAGACCTAGCGCCAGATACGCAGTATTTT. It yields the protein CASSLADLAPDTQYF.

This clonotype was detected many times. V is TRBV12-3 or TRBV12-4 and J is TRBJ2-3; D gene uncertain. Between the trimmed V and J ends, which lost 3 bases and 1 base, there was a span of 8 bases. The CDR3 covers 14 residues. CDR3 residues: CASSLYQGTDTQYF. The DNA for the CDR3 is TGTGCCAGCAGTTTGTATCAGGGCACAGATACGCAGTATTTT.

This sequence joins TRBV4-1 and TRBJ1-3; D possibly corresponds to TRBD1 (5 bases). The CDR3 sequence is 16 residues long. Germline-derived CDR1 and CDR2 are MGHRA and YSYEKL. V lost 3 bases to trimming and J lost 1 base, with 13 bases between them. The CDR3 nucleotides are TGCGCCAGCAGCCAGAACTCGCCAGGGTCTGGAAACACCATATATTTT. It encodes CASSQNSPGSGNTIYF.

This clonotype was seen at least ten times. This sequence joins TRBV2 and TRBJ2-5; D not resolved. V was cut by 6 bases and J by 5 bases, with 16 bases left in between. Germline V lookup: CDR1 SNHLY, CDR2 FYNNEI. The CDR3 sequence is 14 residues long. DNA for the CDR3: TGTGCCAGCAGGGACGTTGAGATGTCGGAGACCCAGTACTTC. Translation: CASRDVEMSETQYF.

Many counts were recorded for this clonotype. The V gene is TRBV28, the J gene TRBJ1-1; 7 nucleotides agree with TRBD1. Unmatched junction bases numbered 4, after V lost 2 bases and J lost 1 base. CDR1 and CDR2 (germline): MDHEN, SYDVKM. CDR3 length: 15 amino acids. The CDR3 spells CASSLKGGSNTEAFF. Here the CDR3 DNA reads TGTGCCAGCAGTTTAAAAGGGGGCTCGAACACTGAAGCTTTCTTT.

This clonotype was recorded at least ten times. The V call is TRBV11-1, the J call TRBJ1-5; maybe TRBD1 (5 bases). The CDR3 runs to 13 residues. Per germline, CDR1 SGHAT and CDR2 FQDESV (reference sequence). V was cut by 5 bases and J by 7 bases, with 12 bases left in between. The CDR3 here is CASSEGRKQPQHF. Written as DNA, the CDR3 is TGTGCCAGCAGCGAGGGGAGAAAACAGCCCCAGCATTTT.

In this sample, this clonotype turned up many times. This chain links TRBV24-1 with TRBJ2-5, with 7 positions matching TRBD1. The CDR3 loop spans 15 amino acids. V trimming: 3 bases; J trimming: 1 base; junction bases outside the gene matches: 4. The germline V gene encodes CDR1 KGHDR and CDR2 SFDVKD. In nucleotides, the CDR3 is TGTGCCACCAGTGATCCACAGGGGCTCCAAGAGACCCAGTACTTC. As protein: CATSDPQGLQETQYF.

The table lists this clonotype with many counts. J is TRBJ2-1 and V is TRBV30, with D possibly being TRBD2 (5 bases). Trimming took 3 bases from V and 9 from J, leaving 9 bases between them. This CDR3 spans 11 amino acids. Germline lookup yields CDR1 GTSNPN and CDR2 SVGIG (reference sequence). The CDR3 bases are TGTGCCTGGAGGGGTGCGGGTGAGCAGTTCTTC. Translation gives CAWRGAGEQFF.

In DNA, the CDR3 is TGTGCCAGCAGTTCTGACCGATTATCCGGAAACACCATATATTTT. Encoded protein: CASSSDRLSGNTIYF. The chain joins TRBV28 to TRBJ1-3; no reliable D call. The CDR3 is 15 residues long. V gave up 4 bases and J gave up 4 bases, with 14 bases separating them. Germline values: CDR1 MDHEN, CDR2 SYDVKM.

This clonotype was counted ten times or more. V and J are TRBV20-1 and TRBJ2-3; unclear D gene. This CDR3 comprises 13 residues. Germline-derived CDR1 and CDR2 are DFQATT and SNEGSKA (reference sequence). The V and J ends lost 3 bases and 2 bases respectively, with 9 bases between them. This CDR3 is CSARVDSTDTQYF. CDR3 in DNA: TGCAGTGCTAGGGTCGATTCCACAGATACGCAGTATTTT.

Details on this clonotype: A much larger clone differs from this one at a single base, so this may be a read error. The chain is built from TRBV20-1 and TRBJ2-1, with TRBD2 matching 8 bases. This CDR3 has 17 residues. The germline gives CDR1 DFQATT, CDR2 SNEGSKA (reference sequence). The CDR3 nucleotides read TGCAGTGCTAGAGAACTAGGAGCGGGAGCACCCTACAATGAGCAGCTCTTC. It is translated as CSARELGAGAPYNEQLF.

This clonotype was observed at least ten times. The V gene is TRBV15, the J gene TRBJ2-1; D is perhaps TRBD2 (6 bases). CDR3 length: 16 amino acids. Trimming pared 3 bases from V and 5 bases from J, leaving 17 bases between. The germline gives CDR1 LNHNV, CDR2 YYDKDF (reference sequence). The CDR3 region has the DNA TGTGCCACCAGCAGTAGGCCGGGGGTTCTGGACAATGAGCAGTTCTTC. Its translation is CATSSRPGVLDNEQFF.

This clonotype showed up just a few times. The V gene is TRBV20-1, the J gene TRBJ2-1; a possible D gene is TRBD2 (6 bases). V was shortened by 2 bases and J by 10 bases, with 21 bases between the two germline ends. The CDR3 totals 15 residues. Germline CDR1 DFQATT, CDR2 SNEGSKA (reference sequence). In DNA, the CDR3 is TGCAGTGCTAGACCAACTAGCTCCATGACATTGGAGCAGTTCTTC. It yields the protein CSARPTSSMTLEQFF.

The gene calls are TRBV19 and TRBJ1-6; D call uncertain. V was pared by 5 bases and J by 8 bases, with 13 bases between. The germline V gene encodes CDR1 LNHDA and CDR2 SQIVND (reference sequence). The CDR3 totals 14 residues. The CDR3 nucleotides are TGTGCCAGTAGTTTACAGAGGAGGGATTCACCCCTCCACTTT. Amino acid sequence: CASSLQRRDSPLHF.

A few counts support this clonotype. This chain joins TRBV7-9 and TRBJ2-7; TRBD1 matches 7 bases. Per germline, CDR1 SEHNR and CDR2 FQNEAQ (reference sequence). V shed 4 bases, J shed 4 bases, and the junction held 10 bases outside the gene matches. This CDR3 is built from 15 residues. CDR3 region: CASSSSGTDFYEQYF. The CDR3 nucleotides read TGTGCCAGCAGCTCTTCCGGGACAGACTTTTACGAGCAGTACTTC.

The sample holds many counts of this clonotype. The CDR3 DNA sequence: TGTGCCAGCAGCCCTCGACTAACGGGAGGGGTGGAGCAGTTCTTC. Amino acid sequence: CASSPRLTGGVEQFF. The V and J genes are TRBV9 and TRBJ2-1, with 8 bases fitting TRBD2. CDR3 size: 15 residues. Germline assignment: CDR1 SGDLS and CDR2 YYNGEE. The V and J ends lost 4 bases and 10 bases, in that order; junction bases with no gene match: 13.

The genes are TRBV9 and TRBJ2-7, with TRBD1 as a possible D gene (6 bases). CDR1 and CDR2 (germline): SGDLS, YYNGEE. V dropped 0 bases and J dropped 5 bases, with 21 bases sitting between them. The CDR3 has 17 amino acids. CDR3 sequence reads: CASSVGLFTGLKNEQYF. The CDR3 DNA reads TGTGCCAGCAGCGTAGGACTTTTTACAGGGTTGAAAAACGAGCAGTACTTC.

This clonotype showed up many times. The V and J genes are TRBV2 and TRBJ2-7; D assignment may be TRBD1 or TRBD2 (6 bases each). The germline CDR1 and CDR2 sequences are SNHLY and FYNNEI. This CDR3 contains 14 residues. V was clipped by 7 bases and J by 5 bases, with 18 bases between them. The CDR3 spells CASTKDQGRNEQYF. The CDR3 nucleotides read TGTGCCAGCACGAAGGATCAGGGGAGGAACGAGCAGTACTTC. The entire variable domain, with the rest obtained from reference TRBV2 and TRBJ2-7, is as follows: EPEVTQTPSHQVTQMGQEVILRCVPISNHLYFYWYRQILGQKVEFLVSFYNNEISEKSEIFDDQFSVERPDGSNFTLKIRSTKLEDSAMYFCASTKDQGRNEQYFGPGTRLTVT.

In this sample, this clonotype turned up a few times. The chain links TRBV5-5 to TRBJ2-7, with 7 bases that match TRBD1. The CDR3 is made up of 15 amino acids. The germline V gene encodes CDR1 SGHKS and CDR2 YYEKEE (reference sequence). V trimming: 5 bases; J trimming: 3 bases; junction bases outside the gene matches: 11. Here the CDR3 DNA reads TGTGCCAGCAGTCATAACGACAGGGCGGGCTACGAGCAGTACTTC. This translates into CASSHNDRAGYEQYF.

This clonotype was seen at least ten times. The chain joins TRBV11-3 to TRBJ2-3, with 9 nucleotides matching TRBD2. Germline CDR1 and CDR2: SGHNT and YENEEA. CDR3 length equals 16 residues. J lost 4 bases, V lost 1 base, and 6 bases had no gene match. CDR3 amino acids: CASSLVGSGSADTQYF. In nucleotides, the CDR3 is TGTGCCAGCAGCTTAGTTGGTAGCGGGAGCGCAGATACGCAGTATTTT.

This clonotype has just a few counts. This rearrangement joins TRBV7-3 to TRBJ2-1; 10 nucleotides line up with TRBD2. J lost 5 bases, V lost 3 bases, and 4 bases had no gene match. The CDR3 is 15 amino acids. Germline assignment: CDR1 SGHTA and CDR2 FQGTGA. The CDR3 region has the DNA TGTGCCAGCAGCTTCGGGACTAGCGTCGACAATGAGCAGTTCTTC. Translation gives CASSFGTSVDNEQFF.

The chain is built from TRBV20-1 and TRBJ2-5; 9 bases map to TRBD2. CDR3 length: 14 residues. V was pared by 5 bases and J by 5 bases, with 9 bases of the junction left unmatched. The V gene's germline CDR1 is DFQATT and CDR2 SNEGSKA (reference sequence). CDR3 amino acids: CSAGRVAGVETQYF. The CDR3 bases are TGCAGTGCTGGTCGGGTAGCGGGAGTCGAGACCCAGTACTTC.